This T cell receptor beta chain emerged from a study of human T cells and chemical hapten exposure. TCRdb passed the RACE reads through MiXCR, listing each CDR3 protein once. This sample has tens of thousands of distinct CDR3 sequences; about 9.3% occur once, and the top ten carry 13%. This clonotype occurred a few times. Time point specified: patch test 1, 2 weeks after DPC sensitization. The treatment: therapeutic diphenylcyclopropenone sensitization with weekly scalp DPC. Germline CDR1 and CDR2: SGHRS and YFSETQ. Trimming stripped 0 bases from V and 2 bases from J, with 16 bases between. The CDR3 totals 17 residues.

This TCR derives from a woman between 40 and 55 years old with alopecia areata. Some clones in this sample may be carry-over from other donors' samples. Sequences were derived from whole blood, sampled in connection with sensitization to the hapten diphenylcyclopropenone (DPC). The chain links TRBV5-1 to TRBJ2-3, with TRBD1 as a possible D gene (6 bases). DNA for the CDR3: TGCGCCAGCAGCTTGGAGGGGGTCGGGGCCCCCACAGATACGCAGTATTTT. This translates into CASSLEGVGAPTDTQYF.